This T cell receptor beta chain was retrieved from a study of T-cell memory formation after mild COVID-19. The 5'RACE method, run with constant-segment primers, produced TCR alpha and TCR beta cDNA libraries (carrying sample barcodes and UMIs). TCRdb fed the 5' RACE reads into MiXCR, producing one record per CDR3 protein. The table lists more than 300,000 distinct CDR3 sequences, 20% to 25% of them singletons, with 21% in the top ten. Germline V CDR1 and CDR2: SGDLS, YYNGEE. The ends were cut back, 0 bases at V and 3 bases at J, with 8 bases in the middle. CDR3 length: 14 residues. The sequence derives from a man in his late teens or twenties who had mild COVID-19 (a few samples of this study predate the infection). Cell type and time point are not known. The chain recombines TRBV9 with TRBJ2-3; possibly TRBD1 for D (6 bases). The sequencing sample was made of PBMCs or a T cell subset sorted from them (not recorded which). This CDR3 is CASSVGTVTDTQYF. CDR3 nucleotide sequence: TGTGCCAGCAGCGTAGGGACAGTGACAGATACGCAGTATTTT.